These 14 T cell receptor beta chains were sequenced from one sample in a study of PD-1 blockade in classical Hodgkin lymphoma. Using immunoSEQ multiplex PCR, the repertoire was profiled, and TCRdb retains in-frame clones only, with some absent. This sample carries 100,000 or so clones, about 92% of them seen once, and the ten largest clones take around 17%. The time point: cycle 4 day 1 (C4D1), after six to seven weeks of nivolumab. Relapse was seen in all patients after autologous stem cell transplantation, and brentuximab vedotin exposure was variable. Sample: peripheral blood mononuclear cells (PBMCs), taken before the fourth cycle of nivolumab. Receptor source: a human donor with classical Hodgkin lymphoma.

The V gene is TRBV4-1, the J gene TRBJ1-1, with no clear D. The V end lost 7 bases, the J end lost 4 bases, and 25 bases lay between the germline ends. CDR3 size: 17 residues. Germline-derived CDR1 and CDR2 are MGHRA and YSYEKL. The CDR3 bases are TGCGCCAGCACCCTCCAAGATCTTTCTATTGGGAGCACTGAAGCTTTCTTT. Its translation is CASTLQDLSIGSTEAFF.

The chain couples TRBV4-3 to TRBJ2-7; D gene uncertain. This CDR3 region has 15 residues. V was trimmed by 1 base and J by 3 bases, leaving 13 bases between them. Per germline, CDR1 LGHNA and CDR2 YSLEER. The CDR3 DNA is TGCGCCAGCAGCCAAGTCGCAGCTCCTATCTACGAGCAGTACTTC. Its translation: CASSQVAAPIYEQYF.

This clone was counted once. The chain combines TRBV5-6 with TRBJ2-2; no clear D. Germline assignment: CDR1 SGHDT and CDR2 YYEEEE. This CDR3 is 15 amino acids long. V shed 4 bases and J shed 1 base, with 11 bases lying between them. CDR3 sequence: CASSARLENTGELFF. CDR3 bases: TGTGCCAGCAGCGCCCGACTGGAGAACACCGGGGAGCTGTTTTTT.

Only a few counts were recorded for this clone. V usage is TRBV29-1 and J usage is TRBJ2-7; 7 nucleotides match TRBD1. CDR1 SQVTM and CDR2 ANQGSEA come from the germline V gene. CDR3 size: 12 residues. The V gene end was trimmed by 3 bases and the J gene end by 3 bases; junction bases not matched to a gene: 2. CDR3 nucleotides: TGCAGCGTTGAGGACAGGAGCTACGAGCAGTACTTC. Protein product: CSVEDRSYEQYF.

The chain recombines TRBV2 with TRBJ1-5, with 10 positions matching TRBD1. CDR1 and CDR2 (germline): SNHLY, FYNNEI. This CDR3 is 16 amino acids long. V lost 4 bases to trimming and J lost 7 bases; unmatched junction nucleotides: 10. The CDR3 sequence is CASSVGGQGLGQPQHF. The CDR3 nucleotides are TGTGCCAGCAGTGTGGGGGGACAGGGGTTAGGGCAGCCCCAGCATTTT.

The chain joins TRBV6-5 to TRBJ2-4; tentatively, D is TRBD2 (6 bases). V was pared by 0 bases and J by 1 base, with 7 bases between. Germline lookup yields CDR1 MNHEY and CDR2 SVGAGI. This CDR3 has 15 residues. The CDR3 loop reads CASSYSGGAKNIQYF. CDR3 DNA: TGTGCCAGCAGTTACTCTGGGGGGGCCAAAAACATTCAGTACTTC.

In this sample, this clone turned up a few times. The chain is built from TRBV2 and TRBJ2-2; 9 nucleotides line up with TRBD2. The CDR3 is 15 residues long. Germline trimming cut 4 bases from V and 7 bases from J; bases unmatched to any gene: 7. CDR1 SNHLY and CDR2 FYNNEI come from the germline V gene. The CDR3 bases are TGTGCCAGCAGTGTTTTAGCGGGGGAGAGCGGGGAGCTGTTTTTT. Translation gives CASSVLAGESGELFF.

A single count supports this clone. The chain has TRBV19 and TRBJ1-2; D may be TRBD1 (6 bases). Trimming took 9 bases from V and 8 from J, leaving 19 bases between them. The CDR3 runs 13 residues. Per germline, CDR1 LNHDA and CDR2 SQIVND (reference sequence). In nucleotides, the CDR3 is TGTGCCAGCGGGACACTCACCGAGACCGGCTACACCTTC. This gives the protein CASGTLTETGYTF.

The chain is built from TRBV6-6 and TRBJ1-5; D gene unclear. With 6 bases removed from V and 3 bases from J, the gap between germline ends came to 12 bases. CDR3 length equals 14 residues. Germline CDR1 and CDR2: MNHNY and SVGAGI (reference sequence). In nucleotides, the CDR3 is TGTGCCAGCAGAGCTGGAGCAGCCAATCAGCCCCAGCATTTT. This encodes CASRAGAANQPQHF.

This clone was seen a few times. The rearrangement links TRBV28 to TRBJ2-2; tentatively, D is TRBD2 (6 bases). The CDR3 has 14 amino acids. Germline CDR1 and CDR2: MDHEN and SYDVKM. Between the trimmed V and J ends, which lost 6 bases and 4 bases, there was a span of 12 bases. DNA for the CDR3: TGTGCCAGCAGCCTCCCCGGGGGCACCGGGGAGCTGTTTTTT. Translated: CASSLPGGTGELFF. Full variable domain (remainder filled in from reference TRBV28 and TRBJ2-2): DVKVTQSSRYLVKRTGEKVFLECVQDMDHENMFWYRQDPGLGLRLIYFSYDVKMKEKGDIPEGYSVSREKKERFSLILESASTNQTSMYLCASSLPGGTGELFFGEGSRLTVL.

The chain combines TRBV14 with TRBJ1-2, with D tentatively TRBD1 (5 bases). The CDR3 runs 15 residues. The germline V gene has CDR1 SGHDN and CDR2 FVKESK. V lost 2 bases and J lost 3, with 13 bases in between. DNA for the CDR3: TGTGCCAGCAGCCAAAACCTTCAGGGATACTATGGCTACACCTTC. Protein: CASSQNLQGYYGYTF.

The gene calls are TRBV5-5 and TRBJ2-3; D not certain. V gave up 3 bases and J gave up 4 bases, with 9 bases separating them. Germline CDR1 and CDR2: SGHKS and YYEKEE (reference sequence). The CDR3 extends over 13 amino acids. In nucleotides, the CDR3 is TGTGCCAGCAGCTCCATGGCCCCAGATACGCAGTATTTT. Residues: CASSSMAPDTQYF.

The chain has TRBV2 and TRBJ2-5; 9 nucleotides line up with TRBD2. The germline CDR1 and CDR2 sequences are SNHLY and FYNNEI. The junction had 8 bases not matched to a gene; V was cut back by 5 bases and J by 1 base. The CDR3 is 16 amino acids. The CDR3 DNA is TGTGCCAGCAGTCAAACCGGGACTAGCAGCCAAGAGACCCAGTACTTC. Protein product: CASSQTGTSSQETQYF.

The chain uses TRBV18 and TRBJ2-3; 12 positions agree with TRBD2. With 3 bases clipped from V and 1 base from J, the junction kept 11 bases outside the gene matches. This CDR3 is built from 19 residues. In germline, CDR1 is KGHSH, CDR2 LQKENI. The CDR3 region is CASSPYWTSGTSGTDTQYF. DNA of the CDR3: TGTGCCAGCTCACCGTATTGGACTAGCGGGACCTCTGGCACAGATACGCAGTATTTT.